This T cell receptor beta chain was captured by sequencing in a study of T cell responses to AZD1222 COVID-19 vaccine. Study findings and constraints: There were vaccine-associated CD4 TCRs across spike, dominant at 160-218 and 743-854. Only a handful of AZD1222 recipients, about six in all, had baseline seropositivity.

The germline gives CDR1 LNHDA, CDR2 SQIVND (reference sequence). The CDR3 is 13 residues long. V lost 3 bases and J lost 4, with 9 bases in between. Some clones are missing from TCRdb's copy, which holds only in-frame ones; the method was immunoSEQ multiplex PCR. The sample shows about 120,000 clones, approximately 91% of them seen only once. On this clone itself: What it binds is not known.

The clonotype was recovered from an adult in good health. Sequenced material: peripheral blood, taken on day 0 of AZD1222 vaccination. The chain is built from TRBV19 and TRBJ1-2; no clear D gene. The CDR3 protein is CASSIIHSYGYTF. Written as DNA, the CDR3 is TGTGCCAGTAGTATCATCCACTCCTATGGCTACACCTTC.